Listed below are T cell receptor beta chains from one sample, sequenced in a study of response to subunit inactivated influenza vaccine. TCRdb independently ran MiXCR on the RT-PCR reads; one entry per CDR3 protein. The table includes about 780,000 distinct CDR3 sequences, 18% detected once. The sample here was PBMCs from blood, taken 4 to 6 days after vaccination. These TCRs come from a man in his fifties or sixties who received an inactivated influenza vaccine. CDR3s include the opening cysteine and the closing phenylalanine or tryptophan. Each record gives: J gene, D gene, V gene, clone size, CDR3 protein, CDR3 DNA. A D gene is named only where the DNA matches it firmly. Only some rows state a clone size, as once, few, many or a class for expanded clones.

j_gene: TRBJ2-2
d_gene: .
v_gene: TRBV10-3
abundance: .
CDR3aa: CAIRGPAGELFF
CDR3nt: TGTGCCATCAGAGGACCGGCCGGGGAGCTGTTTTTT

j_gene: TRBJ2-2
d_gene: .
v_gene: TRBV12-3/TRBV12-4
abundance: few
CDR3aa: CASSRAGGSTGELFF
CDR3nt: TGTGCCAGCAGTCGCGCAGGGGGGTCGACCGGGGAGCTGTTTTTT

j_gene: TRBJ2-1
d_gene: TRBD2
v_gene: TRBV6-2/TRBV6-3
abundance: .
CDR3aa: CASSYKGLAAHNEQFF
CDR3nt: TGTGCCAGCAGTTACAAGGGGCTAGCGGCACACAATGAGCAGTTCTTC

j_gene: TRBJ1-5
d_gene: .
v_gene: TRBV5-6
abundance: few
CDR3aa: CASSLFGNQPQHF
CDR3nt: TGTGCCAGCAGCTTATTTGGGAATCAGCCCCAGCATTTT

j_gene: TRBJ1-4
d_gene: .
v_gene: TRBV4-1
abundance: .
CDR3aa: CASSQADNRGGEKLFF
CDR3nt: TGCGCCAGCAGCCAAGCTGATAACCGGGGGGGTGAAAAACTGTTTTTT

j_gene: TRBJ2-7
d_gene: TRBD2
v_gene: TRBV7-9
abundance: many
CDR3aa: CASSRAGGPTNEQYF
CDR3nt: TGTGCCAGCAGCCGAGCGGGAGGGCCGACCAACGAGCAGTACTTC

j_gene: TRBJ2-2
d_gene: .
v_gene: TRBV20-1
abundance: few
CDR3aa: CSARSGGIFTGELFF
CDR3nt: TGCAGTGCTAGATCAGGCGGGATCTTTACCGGGGAGCTGTTTTTT

j_gene: TRBJ2-3
d_gene: TRBD2
v_gene: TRBV20-1
abundance: .
CDR3aa: CSASGLAGVGNTQYF
CDR3nt: TGCAGTGCTAGTGGGCTAGCGGGGGTTGGCAATACGCAGTATTTT

j_gene: TRBJ2-3
d_gene: TRBD2
v_gene: TRBV20-1
abundance: .
CDR3aa: CSASGPSGRGTDTQYF
CDR3nt: TGCAGTGCTAGTGGGCCTAGCGGGAGGGGCACAGATACGCAGTATTTT

j_gene: TRBJ2-7
d_gene: .
v_gene: TRBV6-2/TRBV6-3
abundance: once
CDR3aa: CASSLQSHEQYF
CDR3nt: TGTGCCAGCAGTTTACAGTCCCACGAGCAGTACTTC

j_gene: TRBJ2-7
d_gene: .
v_gene: TRBV28
abundance: few
CDR3aa: CASSQPNKSSYEQYF
CDR3nt: TGTGCCAGCAGCCAACCAAACAAGAGCTCCTACGAGCAGTACTTC

j_gene: TRBJ1-5
d_gene: .
v_gene: TRBV12-3/TRBV12-4
abundance: many
CDR3aa: CASSLGEDQPQHF
CDR3nt: TGTGCCAGCAGTTTGGGTGAGGATCAGCCCCAGCATTTT

j_gene: TRBJ2-2
d_gene: .
v_gene: TRBV3-1
abundance: .
CDR3aa: CASSQDIAGELFF
CDR3nt: TGTGCCAGCAGCCAAGATATCGCCGGGGAGCTGTTTTTT

j_gene: TRBJ2-7
d_gene: TRBD2
v_gene: TRBV6-2/TRBV6-3
abundance: few
CDR3aa: CASSYQAGLAGASSYEQYF
CDR3nt: TGTGCCAGCAGTTACCAGGCGGGACTAGCGGGAGCCAGCTCCTACGAGCAGTACTTC

j_gene: TRBJ2-1
d_gene: .
v_gene: TRBV7-2
abundance: few
CDR3aa: CASSLAGGPREQFF
CDR3nt: TGTGCCAGCAGCTTAGCGGGAGGCCCTCGGGAGCAGTTCTTC

j_gene: TRBJ2-7
d_gene: TRBD2
v_gene: TRBV12-3/TRBV12-4
abundance: .
CDR3aa: CASNLAGGLYEQYF
CDR3nt: TGTGCCAGCAACCTAGCGGGAGGGTTATACGAGCAGTACTTC

j_gene: TRBJ2-2
d_gene: TRBD1
v_gene: TRBV18
abundance: few
CDR3aa: CASSPQGARWTGELFF
CDR3nt: TGTGCCAGCTCACCACAGGGGGCGCGATGGACCGGGGAGCTGTTTTTT

j_gene: TRBJ2-5
d_gene: TRBD1
v_gene: TRBV12-5
abundance: .
CDR3aa: CASARDRGTQYF
CDR3nt: TGTGCTAGTGCCCGTGACAGGGGGACCCAGTACTTC

j_gene: TRBJ2-7
d_gene: .
v_gene: TRBV27
abundance: .
CDR3aa: CASSLSYREEQYF
CDR3nt: TGTGCCAGCAGTTTATCCTACAGGGAAGAGCAGTACTTC

j_gene: TRBJ2-7
d_gene: .
v_gene: TRBV7-2
abundance: many
CDR3aa: CASSSRGTYEQYF
CDR3nt: TGTGCCAGCAGCTCCCGGGGGACCTACGAGCAGTACTTC

j_gene: TRBJ2-1
d_gene: TRBD2
v_gene: TRBV7-2
abundance: few
CDR3aa: CASSFLAGASEQFF
CDR3nt: TGTGCCAGCAGCTTCCTAGCGGGAGCCAGTGAGCAGTTCTTC

j_gene: TRBJ2-1
d_gene: .
v_gene: TRBV29-1
abundance: few
CDR3aa: CSVDGTGFSGQFF
CDR3nt: TGCAGCGTTGATGGCACAGGGTTTTCTGGGCAGTTCTTC

j_gene: TRBJ1-1
d_gene: .
v_gene: TRBV4-1
abundance: .
CDR3aa: CASSQKDTNTEAFF
CDR3nt: TGCGCCAGCAGCCAAAAGGATACGAACACTGAAGCTTTCTTT

j_gene: TRBJ2-2
d_gene: .
v_gene: TRBV29-1
abundance: .
CDR3aa: CSVEEANTGELFF
CDR3nt: TGCAGCGTTGAAGAAGCGAACACCGGGGAGCTGTTTTTT

j_gene: TRBJ2-1
d_gene: TRBD2
v_gene: TRBV6-2/TRBV6-3
abundance: .
CDR3aa: CAIGTSGVNEQFF
CDR3nt: TGTGCCATCGGGACTAGCGGAGTCAATGAGCAGTTCTTC

j_gene: TRBJ2-4
d_gene: .
v_gene: TRBV7-9
abundance: .
CDR3aa: CASSNKDSQLAKNIQYF
CDR3nt: TGTGCCAGCAGCAACAAGGACAGCCAACTAGCCAAAAACATTCAGTACTTC

j_gene: TRBJ2-7
d_gene: .
v_gene: TRBV20-1
abundance: .
CDR3aa: CSARDVWGPSSYEQYF
CDR3nt: TGCAGTGCTAGAGATGTATGGGGCCCCAGCTCCTACGAGCAGTACTTC

j_gene: TRBJ2-1
d_gene: .
v_gene: TRBV6-5
abundance: .
CDR3aa: CASSSGTKNNEQFF
CDR3nt: TGTGCCAGCAGTTCGGGGACGAAAAACAATGAGCAGTTCTTC

j_gene: TRBJ2-1
d_gene: .
v_gene: TRBV7-3
abundance: .
CDR3aa: CASSLTGATYNEQFF
CDR3nt: TGTGCCAGCAGCTTAACAGGGGCTACCTACAATGAGCAGTTCTTC

j_gene: TRBJ1-5
d_gene: .
v_gene: TRBV6-2/TRBV6-3
abundance: few
CDR3aa: CASSYSAGNNQPQHF
CDR3nt: TGTGCCAGCAGTTACTCGGCGGGAAACAATCAGCCCCAGCATTTT

j_gene: TRBJ1-5
d_gene: .
v_gene: TRBV27
abundance: few
CDR3aa: CASKNSNQPQHF
CDR3nt: TGTGCCAGCAAGAATAGCAATCAGCCCCAGCATTTT

j_gene: TRBJ1-2
d_gene: .
v_gene: TRBV20-1
abundance: many
CDR3aa: CSARVGGVYGYTF
CDR3nt: TGCAGTGCTAGAGTGGGGGGGGTCTATGGCTACACCTTC